What follows is one TCR beta chain and its context. What this receptor recognizes is not known. The method behind the library was the immunoSEQ multiplex PCR assay. The multiplex PCR relied on a mix of 60 forward primers for TCR Vbeta segments and 13 reverse primers for TCR Jbeta segments. The CDR3 region of rearranged TCR beta genes was amplified from genomic DNA with a multiplex PCR assay. Amplified TCR beta libraries were sequenced as 87-base-pair reads on the Illumina HiSeq System. Under the source paper's analysis protocol: A later analysis tallied around 87 million unique TCR beta chains across the 666 repertoires, and approximately 12 million of those chains were shared by two or more donors. Raw reads were error-corrected and collapsed into unique sequences by a nearest-neighbor algorithm in which closely related sequences were merged to remove PCR and sequencing errors. CDR3 sequences were aligned to IMGT reference sequences to assign V, D and J gene segments. For a sequence to be retained, at least a six-nucleotide match to both a V gene segment and a J gene segment was required. A rearrangement was called productive if the CDR3 had no stop codons and remained in frame with V and J, and every other rearrangement was called non-productive. Following IMGT convention, CDR3 was defined as the stretch from the second conserved V-encoded cysteine up to the conserved J-encoded phenylalanine. In an earlier analysis of approximately 590 of the donors, sequences lacking an unambiguous match to a single V gene segment were excluded. In an earlier analysis of 587 of the donors, V segments were called functional above 56.7% productive rearrangements and were called segregating when the between-donor standard deviation exceeded 5%. A statistical classification framework was built for diagnosing cytomegalovirus status from the catalog of TCR beta chain sequences. In a later analysis, V and J genes were assigned by comparing TCR nucleotide sequences against IMGT/GENE-DB human TR gene sequences. Using the TCRdist pipeline, a later analysis assigned CDR3 sequences along with most-parsimonious VDJ recombination scenarios. A later analysis defined each TCR beta chain by its CDR3 amino acid sequence plus V-gene family, and excluded reads lacking a unique V-gene family. A later analysis removed 550 to 700 highly shared, low-generation-probability nucleotide sequences to deal with suspected cross-contamination and a sequencing artifact. For each public chain, a later analysis derived a clonal expansion index from normalized ranks of inferred template counts within each repertoire. In a later analysis, generation probabilities were computed with a VDJ recombination model fitted to out-of-frame rearrangements, and the resulting probabilities were checked against IGoR. Hypergeometric tests were used in a later analysis to score TCR-TCR, TCR-HLA and TCR-CMV co-occurrence, with a repertoire-size bias correction applied to the TCR pairs. To estimate false discovery rates, a later analysis permuted the HLA or CMV assignments 20 times. A later analysis grouped co-occurring TCRs with DBSCAN, adding TCRdist sequence similarity when clustering within HLA-allele-positive subsets. Repertoires with fewer than 30,000 or more than 120,000 public chains, plus five repertoires with anomalous nucleotide sharing, were excluded from co-occurrence clustering. TCRdb took over this immuneACCESS table, retaining in-frame rearrangements with V and J assigned. Such tables are incomplete; in checked studies, under half of the missing clones stem from an unresolved V gene, and the remainder is unexplained. D and trimming come from the DNA, and the V and J calls and clone size come from that table. The sample's own table lists nearly 200,000 clones. Clones ranked in the top ten supply less than 0.85% of the sample.

In the germline V gene, CDR1 corresponds to SGHTA and CDR2 to FQGNSA. The CDR3 runs 16 residues from the cysteine to the phenylalanine. This entry keeps only the CDR3 DNA: 48 bases, framed from base 1. In total, roughly 670 healthy bone marrow donors made up the cohort. All cohort members were sampled while nominally healthy, although unrecorded immune exposures were likely present. The donor was CMV seronegative and belonged to the group of 352 seronegative cohort members. Every donor gave a peripheral blood sample, and the peripheral blood mononuclear cells from that sample were used for TCR beta sequencing. The Qiagen DNeasy Blood Extraction Kit was used to extract genomic DNA from the blood cell samples. The source of the sample is a study of cytomegalovirus exposure and HLA in healthy donors (TCRdb year 2017). Notes on the research overall: An earlier analysis of some 600 of the donors reported approximately 260 Gb of sequence data and 117 million unique TCR beta sequences obtained from about 170 million T cells. Genome-wide SNP genotypes for about 55% of the 666 donors were used in a later genetic analysis, which treated that subset as a discovery cohort. Rather than drawing on any new phenotypic data, the later analysis identified candidate immune exposures from TCR beta sequences and the way those sequences occurred across donors. HLA typing covered class I and class II loci at four-digit resolution. The number of typed donors differed by locus: about 629-640 for A, B, C, DRB1 and DQB1; 500 to 550 for DQA1; 606 for DPA1; and roughly 450 for DPB1. Among about 370 genotyped donors of the cohort, an average of approximately 220,000 unique TCR beta nucleotide sequences was sequenced per donor, of which roughly 17% were non-productive. The genetic ancestry cluster associated with self-reported Caucasian donors included 65% to 90% of the approximately 410 genotyped donors. Several DR-DQ haplotypes were treated as single units for association and clustering because of strong linkage in the cohort. Alongside the repertoire data, information on donor age, sex, ethnicity and CMV serostatus was compiled. In an earlier analysis of roughly 600 of the donors, high-throughput TCR beta sequencing was used to judge whether each TCR beta V gene segment behaved as functional or pseudogenic. The study aimed to test whether signatures of past pathogen exposure could be identified by cataloging public T cell receptors. Every discovery cohort repertoire had been produced on one sequencing platform. A later analysis re-examined previously published TCR beta repertoires from roughly 650 donors and added high-resolution HLA genotyping to investigate patterns of TCR occurrence. Along with the approximately 700-subject first cohort, a separate validation cohort of more than 90 different subjects was used. Using immunosequencing, the study profiled T cell repertoires from 500 to 800 subjects and related those repertoires to cytomegalovirus serostatus. To predict cytomegalovirus infection status, the study brought together high-throughput TCR immunosequencing, statistical association of individual TCRs with disease status, and machine learning. Roughly 300 gigabases of sequencing data and about 92 million unique TCR sequences made up an early release that covered fewer than 650 HLA-typed donors.

Broader findings and caveats from the paper: Specific HLA alleles were associated with 15,000 to 20,000 TCR beta sequences at a false discovery rate of 0.05 in a later analysis. A later analysis found that TCR association rates varied across HLA loci, with DRB1 alleles showing the most associated TCRs and HLA-C alleles the fewest. Because counts were too low, 15 to 20 rarely observed V segments, including chromosome 9 orphons, were excluded from the earlier analysis of some 540 of the donors. Several of the top co-occurrence clusters appeared to be linked to parvovirus B19, influenza, CMV and Epstein-Barr virus, according to a later analysis. Broadly in line with IMGT annotations, most TCR beta V segments showed up in productive rearrangements about 87% or about 30% of the time in an earlier analysis of approximately 640 of the donors. According to a later genetic analysis, donors in an Asian-associated ancestry cluster had fewer N-insertions in productive TCRs than the roughly 670-donor mean. Sequencing depth was assumed to be roughly uniform across donors in the presence/absence analyses, though that assumption may not hold. In a later analysis, HLA-associated TCR beta chains were found to be more clonally expanded and to have lower generation probabilities than equally common non-associated chains. An association between a missense DCLRE1C variant and V-gene and J-gene trimming of TCR beta chains was found in a later genetic analysis and replicated in an independent cohort. Correlated functional status among segregating V segments might reflect linkage disequilibrium, but an unknown experimental factor could not be ruled out. A total of 150 to 200 TCR beta chains were listed by the study as associated with cytomegalovirus. Three of the identified cytomegalovirus-associated TCR beta chains were confirmed in vitro to be specific for cytomegalovirus antigens. The classifier was reported to diagnose cytomegalovirus status with high specificity and sensitivity in both the original and validation cohorts. In a later analysis, most CMV-associated TCR beta chains were found to appear HLA-restricted, with HLA associations seemingly driven largely by CMV exposure. A cluster of highly shared sequence variants was judged likely to represent a technical artifact of the sequencing pipeline. The 87-base-pair reads could not distinguish some IMGT-functional V segments, including TRBV6-2 and TRBV6-3, so those segments were excluded. Most TCR sequences were observed very rarely across donors, whereas some public TCRs were present in many individuals. A further reported finding was that TCR beta sequences accurately predicted the HLA-A and HLA-B alleles for most subjects in the first cohort. It was suggested by the authors that the approach could potentially be generalized to other disease states and immunological phenotypes. This cohort had only TCR beta chains sequenced, and the lack of alpha or paired-chain data limited which features could be detected. HLA typing was unavailable for some donors at each locus, so association tests used only the typed subset. For the cohort, immune exposure information was limited to CMV serostatus. Assigning TCR associations to individual alleles was difficult when HLA alleles, especially DR and DQ, strongly co-occurred.

The source material was PBMCs. The TCR comes from a boy aged 5 to 17 in good health and CMV-seronegative. The chain couples TRBV7-2 to TRBJ2-5; the D gene is possibly TRBD2, with 6 bases matching. The J call may be faulty, since TRBJ2-7 better matches the DNA end. The CDR3 protein is CASSFGPRGSSYEQYF. The DNA sequence follows: TGTGCCAGCAGCTTTGGCCCTCGGGGGAGCTCCTACGAGCAGTACTTC.